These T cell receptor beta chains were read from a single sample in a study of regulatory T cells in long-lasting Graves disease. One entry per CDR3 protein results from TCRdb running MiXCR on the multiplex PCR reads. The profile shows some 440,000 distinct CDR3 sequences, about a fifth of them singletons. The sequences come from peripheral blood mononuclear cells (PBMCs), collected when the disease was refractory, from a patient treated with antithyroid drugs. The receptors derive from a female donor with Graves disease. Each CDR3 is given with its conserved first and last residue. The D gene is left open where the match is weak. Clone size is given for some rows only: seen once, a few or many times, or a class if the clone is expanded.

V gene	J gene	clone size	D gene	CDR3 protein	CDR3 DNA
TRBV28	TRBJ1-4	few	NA	CASSQAAGRGKLFF	TGTGCCAGCAGTCAGGCGGCGGGGCGAGGAAAACTGTTTTTT
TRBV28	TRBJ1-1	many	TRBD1	CASSPGTGRVTEAFF	TGTGCCAGCAGTCCCGGGACAGGGAGAGTCACTGAAGCTTTCTTT
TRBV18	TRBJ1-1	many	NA	CASSPEGRGAFF	TGTGCCAGCTCCCCGGAAGGGAGGGGAGCTTTCTTT
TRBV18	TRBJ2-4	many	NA	CASSPGPADIQYF	TGTGCCAGCTCACCGGGACCAGCGGACATTCAGTACTTC
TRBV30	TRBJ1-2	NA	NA	CAWSVRLSRAYGYTF	TGTGCCTGGAGTGTACGGCTCAGTAGAGCTTATGGCTACACCTTC
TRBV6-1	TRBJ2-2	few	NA	CASSPGNTGELFF	TGTGCCAGCAGTCCAGGGAACACCGGGGAGCTGTTTTTT
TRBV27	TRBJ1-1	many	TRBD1	CASSFGTGVYAEAFF	TGTGCCAGCAGTTTCGGGACAGGGGTTTATGCTGAAGCTTTCTTT
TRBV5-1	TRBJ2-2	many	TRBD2	CASSLGLAGGTEELFF	TGCGCCAGCAGCTTGGGCCTAGCGGGAGGAACCGAGGAGCTGTTTTTT
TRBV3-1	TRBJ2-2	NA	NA	CVSSRGTAGATRELFF	TGTGTCAGCAGCCGCGGGACAGCCGGGGCCACCAGGGAGCTGTTTTTT
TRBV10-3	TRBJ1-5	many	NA	CAISERSGASNQPQHF	TGTGCCATCAGTGAACGGTCAGGGGCGAGCAATCAGCCCCAGCATTTT
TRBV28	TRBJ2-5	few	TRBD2	CASRHGTRIFSQETQYF	TGTGCCAGCAGACACGGGACTAGAATATTCTCACAAGAGACCCAGTACTTC
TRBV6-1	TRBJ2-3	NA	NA	CASSDNGPADTQYF	TGTGCCAGCAGTGACAATGGGCCAGCGGATACGCAGTATTTT
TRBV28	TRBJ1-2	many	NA	CASSFEGGRGGYTF	TGTGCCAGCAGTTTCGAGGGTGGGAGAGGTGGCTACACCTTC
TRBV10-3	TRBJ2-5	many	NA	CAISESRGYETQYF	TGTGCCATCAGTGAGTCGAGGGGTTACGAGACCCAGTACTTC
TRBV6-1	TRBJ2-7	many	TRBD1	CASRPPGQGYYEQYF	TGTGCCAGCAGGCCACCGGGACAGGGGTACTACGAGCAGTACTTC
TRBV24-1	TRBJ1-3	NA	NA	CGKDGLCFLGNTIYF	TGTGGCAAGGACGGTCTATGCTTCCTTGGAAACACCATATATTTT
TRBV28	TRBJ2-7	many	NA	CASSAEGHFVQYF	TGTGCCAGCAGTGCGGAAGGGCACTTTGTGCAGTACTTC